Following are 21 T cell receptor beta chains from one sample sequenced in a study of blood T cells in healthy people across ages. Alongside a J-beta primer mix, a sample-barcoded 5' primer served in a second PCR lasting about 7 to 12 cycles. TCRdb processed the 5' RACE reads anew with MiXCR; each CDR3 protein has one entry. The sample yields 550,000 to 800,000 distinct CDR3 sequences, roughly 20% seen once. The sequencing input was blood. The receptors stem from a man in his 70s in good health.

At least ten counts were recorded for this clonotype. The rearrangement links TRBV27 to TRBJ2-7, with TRBD2 as a possible D gene (7 bases). There are 15 residues in the CDR3. Germline-derived CDR1 and CDR2 are MNHEY and SMNVEV (reference sequence). Trimming left V 6 bases short and J 0 bases short, with 15 bases between. CDR3 DNA sequence: TGTGCCAGCAGCAACGGGGGGCACCTCTCCTACGAGCAGTACTTC. Protein product: CASSNGGHLSYEQYF.

This clonotype was detected a few times. This rearrangement joins TRBV20-1 to TRBJ2-7; tentative D call: TRBD1 (5 bases). Trimming shortened V by 5 bases and J by 6 bases, and 14 bases separated the two germline ends. Per germline, CDR1 DFQATT and CDR2 SNEGSKA (reference sequence). The CDR3 loop spans 12 amino acids. The DNA of the CDR3 is TGCAGTGCTGGGCTAGGGCAGGGCGAGCAGTACTTC. This translates into CSAGLGQGEQYF.

The chain's CDR3 is CASSYGTSGTDTQYF. CDR3 sequence (DNA): TGTGCCAGCAGCTACGGGACTAGCGGCACAGATACGCAGTATTTT. The genes are TRBV7-6 and TRBJ2-3; 10 nucleotides line up with TRBD2. The J segment lost 1 base and the V segment lost 4 bases, leaving 2 bases of the junction unmatched. CDR1 is SGHVS, CDR2 FNYEAQ, per germline. This CDR3 is 15 amino acids long.

Many counts were recorded for this clonotype. CDR3 DNA: TGCGCCAGCAGCTTGGATGAGGGGGCTGGCGAGCAGTACTTC. Translation gives CASSLDEGAGEQYF. The chain recombines TRBV5-1 with TRBJ2-7; 7 positions match TRBD1. The CDR3 is 14 amino acids. V was clipped by 0 bases and J by 6 bases; unmatched bases: 6. Germline values: CDR1 SGHRS, CDR2 YFSETQ.

This clonotype was picked up a small number of times. V gene TRBV4-1 combines with J gene TRBJ1-5; a possible D gene is TRBD1 (6 bases). Trimming cost V 1 base and J 3 bases, with 16 bases left between them. Germline CDR1 MGHRA, CDR2 YSYEKL. The CDR3 covers 17 residues. The chain's CDR3 is CASSQVAGAPYNQPQHF. The DNA for the CDR3 is TGCGCCAGCAGCCAAGTAGCAGGGGCCCCTTACAATCAGCCCCAGCATTTT.

The chain combines TRBV7-2 with TRBJ2-1; 12 positions agree with TRBD2. The V gene's germline CDR1 is SGHTA and CDR2 FQGNSA. Unmatched junction bases numbered 10, after V lost 1 base and J lost 0 bases. The CDR3 sequence is 20 residues long. CDR3 in amino acids: CASSLGWASGRASSYNEQFF. As DNA, the CDR3 is TGTGCCAGCAGCTTAGGCTGGGCTAGCGGGAGGGCGAGCTCCTACAATGAGCAGTTCTTC.

The J gene is TRBJ1-5, the V gene TRBV19; no firm D call. The V end lost 5 bases, the J end lost 1 base, and 9 bases lay between the germline ends. Germline CDR1 is LNHDA and CDR2 is SQIVND (reference sequence). There are 14 residues in the CDR3. The CDR3: CASSGEGSNQPQHF. DNA of the CDR3: TGTGCCAGTAGTGGCGAGGGAAGCAATCAGCCCCAGCATTTT. Together with reference TRBV19 and TRBJ1-5, the CDR3 gives the full variable domain: DGGITQSPKYLFRKEGQNVTLSCEQNLNHDAMYWYRQDPGQGLRLIYYSQIVNDFQKGDIAEGYSVSREKKESFPLTVTSAQKNPTAFYLCASSGEGSNQPQHFGDGTRLSIL.

The chain joins TRBV20-1 to TRBJ2-3, with a weak D call TRBD2 (5 bases). Trimming took 6 bases from V and 0 from J, leaving 13 bases between them. CDR1 DFQATT and CDR2 SNEGSKA come from the germline V gene (reference sequence). The CDR3 runs 14 residues. The CDR3 loop reads CSAPRGTSTDTQYF. Written as DNA, the CDR3 is TGCAGTGCCCCACGGGGAACTAGCACAGATACGCAGTATTTT.

Only a few counts were recorded for this clonotype. Germline is not matched at one junction end, which may reflect a read error. The gene calls are TRBV5-1 and TRBJ1-5, with TRBD1 matching 8 bases. Germline V CDR1 and CDR2: SGHRS, YFSETQ. The CDR3 totals 17 residues. In DNA, the CDR3 is TGCGCCGGCAGCGACCAGGACAGGGATCGGAGCAATCAGCCCCAGCATTTT. Amino acids: CAGSDQDRDRSNQPQHF. The entire variable domain, with the rest obtained from reference TRBV5-1 and TRBJ1-5, is as follows: KAGVTQTPRYLIKTRGQQVTLSCSPISGHRSVSWYQQTPGQGLQFLFEYFSETQRNKGNFPGRFSGRQFSNSRSEMNVSTLELGDSALYLCAGSDQDRDRSNQPQHFGDGTRLSIL.

CDR3 residues: CASSPRPTLEQFF. In DNA form, the CDR3 reads TGTGCCAGCAGCCCGCGACCTACCCTTGAGCAGTTCTTC. The V call is TRBV11-2, the J call TRBJ2-1; D gene ambiguous. The V and J ends lost 5 bases and 9 bases respectively, with 14 bases between them. The CDR3 has 13 residues. The V gene's germline CDR1 is SGHAT and CDR2 FQNNGV.

This clonotype showed up just a few times. The J gene is TRBJ2-5, the V gene TRBV20-1; 7 nucleotides match TRBD2. The J call is uncertain, as TRBJ2-7 better fits the DNA end. This CDR3 is built from 13 residues. CDR1 is DFQATT and CDR2 is SNEGSKA in the germline V gene (reference sequence). This chain's CDR3 is CSAGLGWSYEQYF. DNA of the CDR3: TGCAGTGCCGGACTAGGTTGGTCCTACGAGCAGTACTTC.

As for this clonotype: The junction departs from the called germline gene at one end, perhaps through a read error. The chain is built from TRBV19 and TRBJ2-1; D possibly corresponds to TRBD2 (5 bases). Germline V gene sequence: CDR1 LNHDA, CDR2 SQIVND (reference sequence). This CDR3 is built from 14 residues. CDR3 DNA: TGTGCCAGTAGTATTGAGGGCTCCTACAATAAGCAGTTCTTC. Protein sequence: CASSIEGSYNKQFF.

The chain combines TRBV7-8 with TRBJ2-3, with TRBD2 matching 10 bases. The CDR3 is 17 residues long. J lost 2 bases, V lost 4 bases, and 9 bases had no gene match. Germline CDR1 SGHVS, CDR2 FQNEAQ. In DNA, the CDR3 is TGTGCCAGCAGCTCTATTAGGACTAGCGGTTACACAGATACGCAGTATTTT. Translation: CASSSIRTSGYTDTQYF.

The chain recombines TRBV7-8 with TRBJ2-5; 10 bases are a match to TRBD1. The DNA end favors TRBJ2-7, so the J call may be wrong. Germline assignment: CDR1 SGHVS and CDR2 FQNEAQ. This CDR3 is built from 17 residues. CDR3 nucleotides: TGTGCCAGCAGCAAAGGCTCCGGGACAGGGGAATGGGACGAGCAGTACTTC. Its translation is CASSKGSGTGEWDEQYF.

The table lists this clonotype with a few counts. The junction shows a germline mismatch at one end, possibly a read error. The rearrangement uses TRBV9 and TRBJ2-5, with 10 bases aligning to TRBD2. The J call may not be correct, given that the DNA end is closer to TRBJ2-1. The CDR3 is 14 amino acids. The germline CDR1 and CDR2 sequences are SGDLS and YYNGEE. The CDR3 is CASSVGTSVGEQFF. DNA of the CDR3: TGCGCCAGCAGCGTAGGGACTAGCGTGGGTGAGCAGTTCTTC.

About this clonotype itself: Germline is not matched at one junction end, which may reflect a read error. This sequence joins TRBV6-1 and TRBJ2-3; D possibly matches TRBD1 or TRBD2 (5 bases each). This CDR3 has 17 amino acids. From germline, CDR1 is MNHNS and CDR2 SASEGT. The CDR3 region is CASSQALRGVRTDTQYF. The DNA of the CDR3 is TGTGCCAGCAGTCAGGCCCTCCGGGGCGTACGCACTGATACGCAGTATTTT.

V and J are TRBV12-3 or TRBV12-4 and TRBJ1-1, with 8 positions matching TRBD1. This CDR3 has 14 amino acids. After removal of 5 bases from V and 6 bases from J, the junction contained 8 bases not matched to a gene. The CDR3, as DNA: TGTGCCAGCAGTCGGACAGGGCCTGGAGCTGAAGCTTTCTTT. It translates to CASSRTGPGAEAFF.

A few counts support this clonotype. The V call is TRBV2, the J call TRBJ2-2; D is unresolved. The V gene lost 9 bases and the J gene lost 6 bases, with 11 bases spanning the gap. The CDR3 runs 12 residues. Germline CDR1 SNHLY, CDR2 FYNNEI. The CDR3 sequence is CARKRAAGELFF. The CDR3 bases are TGTGCCAGAAAGAGAGCCGCCGGGGAGCTGTTTTTT.

This chain links TRBV6-6 with TRBJ2-1; 7 positions match TRBD2. The CDR3 sequence is 15 residues long. Trimming took 4 bases from V and 4 from J; bases not matched to a gene: 7. The V gene's germline CDR1 is MNHNY and CDR2 SVGAGI (reference sequence). The CDR3 sequence is CASSSLGRDYNEQFF. Written as DNA, the CDR3 is TGTGCCAGCAGTTCCCTAGGGAGGGATTACAATGAGCAGTTCTTC.

The chain employs TRBV20-1 and TRBJ2-7; D unresolved. Between the trimmed V and J ends, which lost 3 bases and 3 bases, there was a span of 9 bases. Germline V gene lookup returns CDR1 DFQATT and CDR2 SNEGSKA (reference sequence). The CDR3 spans 12 residues. The CDR3 sequence is CSASLGIYEQYF. As DNA, the CDR3 is TGCAGTGCTAGTTTGGGTATCTACGAGCAGTACTTC.

This clonotype appeared a few times. The CDR3 is CASSQDRDMRPRNEQFF. CDR3 in DNA: TGTGCCAGCAGCCAAGATAGGGACATGAGACCTAGGAATGAGCAGTTCTTC. The chain is built from TRBV3-1 and TRBJ2-1; TRBD1 is a possible D gene (6 bases). CDR1 LGHDT and CDR2 YNNKEL come from the germline V gene (reference sequence). The V gene lost 0 bases and the J gene lost 7 bases, with 19 bases spanning the gap. The CDR3 extends over 17 amino acids.